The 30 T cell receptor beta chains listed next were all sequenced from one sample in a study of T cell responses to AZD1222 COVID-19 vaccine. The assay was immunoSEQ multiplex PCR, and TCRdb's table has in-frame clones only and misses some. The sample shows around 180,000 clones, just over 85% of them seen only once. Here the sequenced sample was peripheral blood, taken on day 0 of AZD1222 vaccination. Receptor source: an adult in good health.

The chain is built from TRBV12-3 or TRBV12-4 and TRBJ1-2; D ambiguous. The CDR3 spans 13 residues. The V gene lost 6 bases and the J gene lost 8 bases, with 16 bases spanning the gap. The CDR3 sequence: CASSPGTKGGYTF. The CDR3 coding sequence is TGTGCCAGCAGCCCCGGCACTAAGGGCGGCTACACCTTC.

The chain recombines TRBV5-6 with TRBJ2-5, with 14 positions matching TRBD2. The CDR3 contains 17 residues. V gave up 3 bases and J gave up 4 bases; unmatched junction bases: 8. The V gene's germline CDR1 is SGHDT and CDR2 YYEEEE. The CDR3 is CASSSQGLAGGGETQYF. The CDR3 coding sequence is TGTGCCAGCAGCTCGCAAGGACTAGCGGGGGGAGGAGAGACCCAGTACTTC.

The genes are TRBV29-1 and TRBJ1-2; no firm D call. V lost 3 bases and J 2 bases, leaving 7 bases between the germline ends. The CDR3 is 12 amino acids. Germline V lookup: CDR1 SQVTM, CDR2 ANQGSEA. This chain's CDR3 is CSVDSGNYGYTF. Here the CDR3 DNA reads TGCAGCGTTGATTCGGGGAACTATGGCTACACCTTC.

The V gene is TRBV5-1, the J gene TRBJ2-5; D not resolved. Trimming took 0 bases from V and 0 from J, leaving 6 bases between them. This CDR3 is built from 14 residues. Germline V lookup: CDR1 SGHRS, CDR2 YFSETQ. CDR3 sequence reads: CASSLGADQETQYF. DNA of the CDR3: TGCGCCAGCAGCTTGGGTGCAGACCAAGAGACCCAGTACTTC.

The CDR3 sequence: CASSRMGQGLEPLHF. CDR3 DNA: TGTGCCAGCAGCCGTATGGGACAGGGGCTGGAACCCCTCCACTTT. The chain has TRBV2 and TRBJ1-6; 10 nucleotides align to TRBD1. The V gene end was trimmed by 6 bases and the J gene end by 12 bases; junction bases not matched to a gene: 11. CDR1 is SNHLY and CDR2 is FYNNEI in the germline V gene. CDR3 length: 15 amino acids.

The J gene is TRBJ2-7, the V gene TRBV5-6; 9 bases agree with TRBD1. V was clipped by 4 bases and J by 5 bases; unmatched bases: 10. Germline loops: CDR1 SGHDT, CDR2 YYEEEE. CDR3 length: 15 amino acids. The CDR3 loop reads CASSPAGQGSDEQYF. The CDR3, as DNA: TGTGCCAGCAGCCCGGCCGGACAGGGGAGTGACGAGCAGTACTTC.

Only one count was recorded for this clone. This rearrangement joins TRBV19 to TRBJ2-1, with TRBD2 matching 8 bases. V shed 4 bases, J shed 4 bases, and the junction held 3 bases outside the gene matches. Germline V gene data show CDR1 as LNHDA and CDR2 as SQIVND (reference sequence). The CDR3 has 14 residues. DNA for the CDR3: TGTGCCAGTAGTACTCGACTAGCGTACAATGAGCAGTTCTTC. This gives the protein CASSTRLAYNEQFF.

The CDR3 loop reads CASTPPEAEHEQFF. For the CDR3, the DNA is TGTGCCAGCACTCCGCCGGAGGCTGAGCATGAGCAGTTCTTC. This chain joins TRBV6-5 and TRBJ2-1; tentatively, D is TRBD2 (5 bases). Trimming took 7 bases from V and 8 from J, leaving 18 bases between them. The germline gives CDR1 MNHEY, CDR2 SVGAGI. This CDR3 is built from 14 residues.

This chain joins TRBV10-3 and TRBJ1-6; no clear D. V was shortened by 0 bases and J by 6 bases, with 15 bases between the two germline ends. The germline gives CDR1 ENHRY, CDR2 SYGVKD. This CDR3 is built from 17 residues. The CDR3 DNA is TGTGCCATCAGTGAGTCGGGTGGGGAAACGCGTAATTCACCCCTCCACTTT. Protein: CAISESGGETRNSPLHF.

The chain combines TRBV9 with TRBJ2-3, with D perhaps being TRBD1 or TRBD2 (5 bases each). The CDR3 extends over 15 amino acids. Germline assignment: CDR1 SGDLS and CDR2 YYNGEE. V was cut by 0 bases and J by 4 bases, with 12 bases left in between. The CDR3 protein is CASSVDVGVADTQYF. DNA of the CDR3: TGTGCCAGCAGCGTAGACGTGGGGGTGGCAGATACGCAGTATTTT.

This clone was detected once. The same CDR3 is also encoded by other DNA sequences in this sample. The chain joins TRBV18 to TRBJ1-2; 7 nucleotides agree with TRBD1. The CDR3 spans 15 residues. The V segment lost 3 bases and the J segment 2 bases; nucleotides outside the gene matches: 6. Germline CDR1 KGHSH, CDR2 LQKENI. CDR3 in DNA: TGTGCCAGCTCACCTACGGGACAGACGAACTATGGCTACACCTTC. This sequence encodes CASSPTGQTNYGYTF.

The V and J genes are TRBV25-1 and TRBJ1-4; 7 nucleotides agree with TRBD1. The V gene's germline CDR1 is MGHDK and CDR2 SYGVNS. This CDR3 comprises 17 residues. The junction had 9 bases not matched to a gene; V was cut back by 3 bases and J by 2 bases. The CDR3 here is CASSEETGVLTNEKLFF. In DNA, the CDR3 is TGTGCCAGCAGTGAGGAAACAGGGGTTCTGACTAATGAAAAACTGTTTTTT.

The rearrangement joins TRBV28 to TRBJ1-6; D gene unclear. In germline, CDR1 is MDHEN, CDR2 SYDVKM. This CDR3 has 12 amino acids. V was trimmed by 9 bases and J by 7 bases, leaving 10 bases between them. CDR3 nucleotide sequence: TGTGCCAGTACAAGCGGCAATTCACCCCTCCACTTT. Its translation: CASTSGNSPLHF.

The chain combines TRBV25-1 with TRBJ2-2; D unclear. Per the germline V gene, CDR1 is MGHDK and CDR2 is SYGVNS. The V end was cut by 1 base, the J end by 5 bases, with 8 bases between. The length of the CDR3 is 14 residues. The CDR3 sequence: CASSEFSTTGELFF. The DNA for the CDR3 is TGTGCCAGCAGTGAATTTTCCACTACCGGGGAGCTGTTTTTT.

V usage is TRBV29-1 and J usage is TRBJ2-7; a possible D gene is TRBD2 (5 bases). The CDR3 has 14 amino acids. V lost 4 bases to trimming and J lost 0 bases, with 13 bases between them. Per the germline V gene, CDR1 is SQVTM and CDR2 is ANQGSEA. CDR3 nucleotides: TGCAGCGTTGTTAGGTCGGGAAGCTCCTACGAGCAGTACTTC. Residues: CSVVRSGSSYEQYF.

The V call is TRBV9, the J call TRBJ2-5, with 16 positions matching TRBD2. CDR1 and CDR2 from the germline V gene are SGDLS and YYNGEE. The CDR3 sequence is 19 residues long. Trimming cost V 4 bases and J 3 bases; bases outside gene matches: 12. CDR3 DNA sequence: TGTGCCAGCAGCAAGGGACTAGCGGGGGGGCGTGGAAGCGAAGAGACCCAGTACTTC. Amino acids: CASSKGLAGGRGSEETQYF.

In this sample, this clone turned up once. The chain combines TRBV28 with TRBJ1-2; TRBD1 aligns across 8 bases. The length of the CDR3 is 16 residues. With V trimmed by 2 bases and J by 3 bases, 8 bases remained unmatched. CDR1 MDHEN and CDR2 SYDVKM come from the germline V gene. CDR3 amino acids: CASSLRDRGRDYGYTF. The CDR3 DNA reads TGTGCCAGCAGTTTAAGAGACAGGGGACGAGACTATGGCTACACCTTC.

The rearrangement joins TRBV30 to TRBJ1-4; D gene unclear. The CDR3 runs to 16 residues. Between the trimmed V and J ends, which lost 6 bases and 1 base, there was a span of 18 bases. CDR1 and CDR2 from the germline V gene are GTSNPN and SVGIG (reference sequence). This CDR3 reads CACISPRARTNEKLFF. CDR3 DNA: TGTGCCTGTATAAGCCCTCGCGCTCGAACTAATGAAAAACTGTTTTTT.

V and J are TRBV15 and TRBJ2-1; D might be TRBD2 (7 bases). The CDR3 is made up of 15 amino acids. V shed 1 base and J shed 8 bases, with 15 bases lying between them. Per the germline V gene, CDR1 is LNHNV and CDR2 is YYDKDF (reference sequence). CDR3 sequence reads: CATSRAGGGAYEQFF. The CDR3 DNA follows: TGTGCCACCAGCAGAGCCGGTGGGGGGGCCTATGAGCAGTTCTTC.

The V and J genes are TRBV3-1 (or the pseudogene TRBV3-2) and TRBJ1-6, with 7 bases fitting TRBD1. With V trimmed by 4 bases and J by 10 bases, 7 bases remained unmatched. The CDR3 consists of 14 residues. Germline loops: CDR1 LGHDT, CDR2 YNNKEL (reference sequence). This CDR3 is CASSLSQGGSPLHF. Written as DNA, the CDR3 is TGTGCCAGCAGCCTATCCCAGGGGGGGTCACCCCTCCACTTT.

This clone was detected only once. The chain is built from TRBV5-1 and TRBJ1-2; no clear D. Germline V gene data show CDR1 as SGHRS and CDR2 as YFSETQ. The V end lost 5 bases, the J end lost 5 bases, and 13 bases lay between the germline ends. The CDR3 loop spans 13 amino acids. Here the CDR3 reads CASRSGNGYGYTF. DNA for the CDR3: TGCGCCAGCAGGAGCGGGAATGGGTATGGCTACACCTTC.

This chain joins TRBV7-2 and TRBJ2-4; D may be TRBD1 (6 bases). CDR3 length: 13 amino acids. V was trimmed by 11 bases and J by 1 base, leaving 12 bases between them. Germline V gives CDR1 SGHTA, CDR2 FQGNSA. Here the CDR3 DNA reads TGTGCCTGCGCCGACAGGGCCAAAAACATTCAGTACTTC. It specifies CACADRAKNIQYF.

Here the CDR3 reads CASVDRVEETQYF. CDR3 DNA sequence: TGTGCCAGCGTGGACAGGGTTGAAGAGACCCAGTACTTC. The J gene is TRBJ2-5, the V gene TRBV6-5; 8 bases are a match to TRBD1. CDR3 length equals 13 residues. V shed 8 bases and J 3 bases; nucleotides not matched to a gene: 5. CDR1 and CDR2 from the germline V gene are MNHEY and SVGAGI.

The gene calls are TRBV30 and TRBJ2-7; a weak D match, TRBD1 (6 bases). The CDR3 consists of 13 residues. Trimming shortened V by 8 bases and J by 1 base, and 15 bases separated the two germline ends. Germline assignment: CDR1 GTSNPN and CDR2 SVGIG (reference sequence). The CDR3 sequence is CALTRGGSYEQYF. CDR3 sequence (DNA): TGTGCCCTAACCAGGGGTGGGTCCTACGAGCAGTACTTC. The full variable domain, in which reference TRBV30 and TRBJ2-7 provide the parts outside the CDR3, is SQTIHQWPATLVQPVGSPLSLECTVEGTSNPNLYWYRQAAGRGLQLLFYSVGIGQISSEVPQNLSASRPQDRQFILSSKKLLLSDSGFYLCALTRGGSYEQYFGPGTRLTVT.

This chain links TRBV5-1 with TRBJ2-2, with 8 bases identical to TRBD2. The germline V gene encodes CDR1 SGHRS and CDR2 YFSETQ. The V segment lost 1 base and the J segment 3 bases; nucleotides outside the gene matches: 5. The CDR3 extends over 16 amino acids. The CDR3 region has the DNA TGCGCCAGCAGCTTGTTCGCTAGCGGGTACACCGGGGAGCTGTTTTTT. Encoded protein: CASSLFASGYTGELFF.

The CDR3 region has the DNA TGTGCCAGCAGTTTTAGGGAAAACAATGAGCAGTTCTTC. Protein product: CASSFRENNEQFF. The chain links TRBV27 to TRBJ2-1, with unresolved D. Trimming pared 3 bases from V and 5 bases from J, leaving 8 bases between. Germline CDR1 and CDR2: MNHEY and SMNVEV (reference sequence). This CDR3 region has 13 residues.

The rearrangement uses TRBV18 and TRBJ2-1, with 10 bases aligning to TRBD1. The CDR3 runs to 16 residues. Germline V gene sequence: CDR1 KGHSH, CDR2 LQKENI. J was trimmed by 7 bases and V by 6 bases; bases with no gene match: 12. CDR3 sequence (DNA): TGTGCCAGCTCCAGATCACCCGGGACAGGGGTTAATGAGCAGTTCTTC. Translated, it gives CASSRSPGTGVNEQFF.

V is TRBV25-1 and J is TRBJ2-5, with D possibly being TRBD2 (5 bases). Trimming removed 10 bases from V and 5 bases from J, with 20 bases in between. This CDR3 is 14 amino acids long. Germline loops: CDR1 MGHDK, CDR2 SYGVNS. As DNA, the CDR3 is TGTGCCACCACGAAAGAGGCAGCGGCGGAGACCCAGTACTTC. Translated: CATTKEAAAETQYF.

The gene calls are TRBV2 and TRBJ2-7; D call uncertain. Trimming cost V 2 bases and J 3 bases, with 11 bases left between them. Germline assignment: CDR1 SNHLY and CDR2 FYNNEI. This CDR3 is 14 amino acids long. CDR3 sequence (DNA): TGTGCCAGCAGTGAACATCGGATGGTCTACGAGCAGTACTTC. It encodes CASSEHRMVYEQYF.

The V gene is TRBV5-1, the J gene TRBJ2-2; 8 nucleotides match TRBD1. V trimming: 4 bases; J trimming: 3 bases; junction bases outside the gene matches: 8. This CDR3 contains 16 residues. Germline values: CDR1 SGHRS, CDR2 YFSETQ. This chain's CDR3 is CASSHDRGRYTGELFF. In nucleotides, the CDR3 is TGCGCCAGCAGCCATGACAGGGGAAGATACACCGGGGAGCTGTTTTTT.